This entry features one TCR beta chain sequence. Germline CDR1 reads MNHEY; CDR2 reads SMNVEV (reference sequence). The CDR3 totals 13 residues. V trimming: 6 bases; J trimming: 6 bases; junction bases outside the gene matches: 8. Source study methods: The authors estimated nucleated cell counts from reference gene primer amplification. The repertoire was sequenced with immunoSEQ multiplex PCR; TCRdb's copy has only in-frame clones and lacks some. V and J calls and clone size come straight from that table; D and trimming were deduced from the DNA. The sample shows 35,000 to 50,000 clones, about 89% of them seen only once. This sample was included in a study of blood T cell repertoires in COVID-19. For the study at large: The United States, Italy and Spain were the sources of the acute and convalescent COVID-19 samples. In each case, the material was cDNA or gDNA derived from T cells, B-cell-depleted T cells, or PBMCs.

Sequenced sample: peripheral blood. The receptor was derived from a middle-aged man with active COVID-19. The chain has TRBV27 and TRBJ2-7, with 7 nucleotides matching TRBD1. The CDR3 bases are TGTGCCAGCAGGACCCTAGGACAGGCCGAGCAGTACTTC. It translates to CASRTLGQAEQYF.